This T cell receptor beta chain was sequenced for a study of T cell responses to AZD1222 COVID-19 vaccine. Profiled with immunoSEQ multiplex PCR; TCRdb holds only in-frame clones, not every one. The sample includes fewer than 120,000 clones, approximately 94% of them seen just once. Trimming cost V 0 bases and J 2 bases, with 20 bases left between them. Germline CDR1 reads KGHDR; CDR2 reads SFDVKD. CDR3 length: 19 residues. Details on this clone: What it binds is unknown.

Findings and limits, study-wide: Two AZD1222 administrations were followed by greater Spike-specific TCR breadth and depth.

The chain is built from TRBV24-1 and TRBJ2-3, with unresolved D. This material consisted of peripheral blood, taken 28 days after the second AZD1222 dose. The origin of this receptor is an adult who received the AZD1222 COVID-19 vaccine. The CDR3 nucleotides are TGTGCCACCAGTGATTTGATATTGTTGGGTAAGGTGGTCACAGATACGCAGTATTTT. This encodes CATSDLILLGKVVTDTQYF.